The sequence of this T cell receptor (beta chain) was determined in a study of PD-L1 blockade in urothelial cancer. In the study overall: Blood underwent analysis 3 weeks (second dose) and 6 weeks after treatment began.

This CDR3 spans 15 amino acids. V shed 8 bases, J shed 9 bases, and the junction held 16 bases outside the gene matches. The germline V gene has CDR1 SGHVS and CDR2 FNYEAQ. Study findings and constraints: Blood clones associated with the tumor expanded more at 3 weeks in durable-benefit patients.

Sequencing used immunoSEQ multiplex PCR; TCRdb keeps in-frame clones, though not all of them. This table holds fewer than 75,000 clones, around four fifths found once. In its sample, this clone was seen a few times. Its antigen is undetermined. This specimen was PBMCs, taken around atezolizumab (anti-PD-L1) treatment. This chain uses TRBV7-6 with TRBJ2-1; 7 bases agree with TRBD1. The origin of this receptor is a man aged 65 to 85 with urothelial cancer. The CDR3 loop reads CASARQAIQGSEQFF. As DNA, the CDR3 is TGTGCCAGCGCCCGGCAAGCCATACAGGGGAGTGAGCAGTTCTTC.